These 11 T cell receptor beta chains originate from one sample sequenced in a study of metastatic and nonmetastatic thyroid tumors. Not a single patient had been given any form of treatment at any point before undergoing thyroid surgery. Using MiXCR, TCRdb re-called clones from the PCR reads. Of roughly 14,000 clones in the sample, roughly a third are singletons; the top ten hold roughly 7%. Specimen: tumor tissue. The receptors come from a female donor with papillary thyroid cancer or a benign thyroid nodule (not recorded which). Some clones in this sample may be carry-over from other donors' samples.

This clone was detected only a few times. V is TRBV6-2 or TRBV6-3 and J is TRBJ1-2; D unclear. The V gene lost 5 bases and the J gene lost 1 base, with 2 bases spanning the gap. The CDR3 is 11 residues long. In germline, CDR1 is MNHEY, CDR2 SVGEGT. The CDR3 DNA is TGTGCCAGCAGTCTTAACTATGGCTACACCTTC. It codes for CASSLNYGYTF.

The J gene is TRBJ1-2, the V gene TRBV5-1, with TRBD1 identical over 11 bases. This CDR3 is 14 amino acids long. V trimming: 4 bases; J trimming: 1 base; junction bases outside the gene matches: 0. Germline values: CDR1 SGHRS, CDR2 YFSETQ. The CDR3 here is CASSGTGGNYGYTF. In DNA form, the CDR3 reads TGCGCCAGCAGCGGGACAGGGGGTAACTATGGCTACACCTTC.

There are many counts of this clone. This chain uses TRBV6-1 with TRBJ1-3; possibly TRBD1 for D (6 bases). Trimming removed 2 bases from V and 0 bases from J, with 8 bases in between. The CDR3 loop spans 15 amino acids. Germline CDR1 reads MNHNS; CDR2 reads SASEGT. The chain's CDR3 is CASSEQGSSGNTIYF. The CDR3 DNA reads as TGTGCCAGCAGTGAACAGGGGAGCTCTGGAAACACCATATATTTT.

In its sample, this clone was seen many times. The chain couples TRBV27 to TRBJ1-6; D call uncertain. Germline values: CDR1 MNHEY, CDR2 SMNVEV (reference sequence). CDR3 length: 13 amino acids. Trimming pared 6 bases from V and 4 bases from J, leaving 7 bases between. CDR3 residues: CASSPIYNSPLHF. The CDR3 coding sequence is TGTGCCAGCAGCCCTATTTATAATTCACCCCTCCACTTT.

In this sample, this clone turned up a few times. V is TRBV28 and J is TRBJ1-2, with unresolved D. The germline V gene has CDR1 MDHEN and CDR2 SYDVKM. V lost 2 bases and J lost 7, with 8 bases in between. The CDR3 is 12 amino acids. The CDR3 DNA reads TGTGCCAGCAGTTTACCCAGTTCTGGCTACACCTTC. Residues: CASSLPSSGYTF.

Comment on this clone: Compared with germline, one end of the junction differs, possibly owing to a read error. The sample holds other DNA sequences that translate to the same CDR3. This chain links TRBV6-1 with TRBJ1-6, with 10 bases that match TRBD1. This CDR3 has 14 amino acids. In germline, CDR1 is MNHNS, CDR2 SASEGT. The chain's CDR3 is CASRGQGLNSPLHF. Written as DNA, the CDR3 is TGTGCCAGCAGGGGACAGGGGCTGAATTCGCCCCTCCACTTT.

This clone was recorded many times. The CDR3 does not close with the conserved phenylalanine or tryptophan, likely indicating a read error. The chain combines TRBV20-1 with TRBJ1-5, with a weak D call TRBD1 (5 bases). Per the germline V gene, CDR1 is DFQATT and CDR2 is SNEGSKA (reference sequence). CDR3 size: 14 residues. V shed 0 bases and J shed 4 bases, with 10 bases lying between them. The CDR3 is CSAREGRENQPQHL. The DNA of the CDR3 is TGCAGTGCTAGAGAGGGACGGGAAAATCAGCCCCAGCATCTT.

This rearrangement joins TRBV9 to TRBJ1-1, with D uncertain. The V end was cut by 4 bases, the J end by 2 bases, with 9 bases between. The CDR3 is 13 amino acids. Germline CDR1 reads SGDLS; CDR2 reads YYNGEE. CDR3 sequence: CASSPLYNTEAFF. CDR3 nucleotides: TGTGCCAGCAGCCCCTTGTATAACACTGAAGCTTTCTTT.

The sample holds a few counts of this clone. CDR3 loop: CSARDRGRPAVYGYTF. CDR3 sequence (DNA): TGCAGTGCTAGAGATCGGGGCAGGCCGGCGGTCTATGGCTACACCTTC. The V gene is TRBV20-1, the J gene TRBJ1-2; a weak D match, TRBD1 (5 bases). The germline CDR1 and CDR2 sequences are DFQATT and SNEGSKA (reference sequence). This CDR3 comprises 16 residues. V dropped 0 bases and J dropped 4 bases, with 18 bases sitting between them.

Within the sample, this clone is medium-sized. The chain carries TRBV18 and TRBJ1-6; TRBD1 matches at 11 bases. Trimming at V came to 2 bases and at J to 10 bases, leaving 4 bases not matched to a gene. Germline CDR1 reads KGHSH; CDR2 reads LQKENI. CDR3 length: 15 amino acids. CDR3 in amino acids: CASSPRTGGSSPLHF. CDR3 in DNA: TGTGCCAGCTCACCAAGGACAGGGGGCTCCTCACCCCTCCACTTT.

J is TRBJ2-3 and V is TRBV5-1; 8 nucleotides match TRBD2. In germline, CDR1 is SGHRS, CDR2 YFSETQ. The V and J ends lost 4 bases and 0 bases, in that order; junction bases with no gene match: 7. The CDR3 contains 16 residues. The CDR3 spells CASSVASGLSTDTQYF. Here the CDR3 DNA reads TGCGCCAGCAGCGTGGCTAGCGGGTTAAGCACAGATACGCAGTATTTT.